These 25 T cell receptor beta chains were sequenced from one sample in a study of control samples from healthy donors and cancer patients. Method: immunoSEQ multiplex PCR; TCRdb's copy keeps in-frame clones and lacks some. The table records approximately 100,000 clones, about 91% of them present only once. The sample was blood. The receptors were gathered from a young man in good health.

V is TRBV30 and J is TRBJ2-1; possible D gene TRBD2, 5 bases. Between the trimmed V and J ends, which lost 5 bases and 5 bases, there was a span of 16 bases. This CDR3 contains 14 residues. Germline loops: CDR1 GTSNPN, CDR2 SVGIG (reference sequence). The CDR3 sequence is CAWSISVANNEQFF. In DNA, the CDR3 is TGTGCCTGGTCGATTAGCGTAGCTAACAATGAGCAGTTCTTC. The whole variable domain, remainder taken from reference TRBV30 and TRBJ2-1, is SQTIHQWPATLVQPVGSPLSLECTVEGTSNPNLYWYRQAAGRGLQLLFYSVGIGQISSEVPQNLSASRPQDRQFILSSKKLLLSDSGFYLCAWSISVANNEQFFGPGTRLTVL.

The V gene is TRBV19, the J gene TRBJ1-2; 8 bases line up with TRBD1. V shed 1 base, J shed 8 bases, and the junction held 3 bases outside the gene matches. Germline-derived CDR1 and CDR2 are LNHDA and SQIVND (reference sequence). The CDR3 has 13 amino acids. The CDR3 DNA sequence: TGTGCCAGTAGTATAGCCGACAGGGGAGGCTACACCTTC. Amino acid sequence: CASSIADRGGYTF. The variable domain in full, with the rest retrieved from reference TRBV19 and TRBJ1-2, is DGGITQSPKYLFRKEGQNVTLSCEQNLNHDAMYWYRQDPGQGLRLIYYSQIVNDFQKGDIAEGYSVSREKKESFPLTVTSAQKNPTAFYLCASSIADRGGYTFGSGTRLTVV.

V usage is TRBV24-1 and J usage is TRBJ1-3; D ambiguous. V was shortened by 3 bases and J by 3 bases, with 11 bases between the two germline ends. The length of the CDR3 is 15 residues. Germline CDR1 and CDR2: KGHDR and SFDVKD. Here the CDR3 DNA reads TGTGCCACCAGTGATGCAGAACAGCATGGAAACACCATATATTTT. Encoded protein: CATSDAEQHGNTIYF.

The genes are TRBV3-1 (or the pseudogene TRBV3-2) and TRBJ2-3; no reliable D call. The CDR3 length is 15 residues. Trimming took off 4 bases at V and 1 base at J, with 12 bases between the two ends. The germline gives CDR1 LGHDT, CDR2 YNNKEL (reference sequence). CDR3 bases: TGTGCCAGCAGCCTCCACCCCCGCGGCACAGATACGCAGTATTTT. Protein sequence: CASSLHPRGTDTQYF.

This sequence joins TRBV25-1 and TRBJ2-3; D unclear. The ends were cut back, 0 bases at V and 2 bases at J, with 6 bases in the middle. CDR3 length: 14 amino acids. Germline CDR1 reads MGHDK; CDR2 reads SYGVNS. CDR3 residues: CASSEYGATDTQYF. The DNA for the CDR3 is TGTGCCAGCAGTGAATATGGTGCCACAGATACGCAGTATTTT.

Only one count was recorded for this clone. The chain couples TRBV24-1 to TRBJ1-2; D is unresolved. Germline V gene lookup returns CDR1 KGHDR and CDR2 SFDVKD. The CDR3 loop spans 13 amino acids. Trimming stripped 5 bases from V and 3 bases from J, with 9 bases between. The CDR3 sequence is CATSVEQDYGYTF. The DNA for the CDR3 is TGTGCCACCAGTGTGGAGCAGGACTATGGCTACACCTTC.

This clone has a single count. The rearrangement joins TRBV19 to TRBJ1-1; TRBD1 might be the D (5 bases). CDR3 size: 13 residues. The V gene's germline CDR1 is LNHDA and CDR2 SQIVND (reference sequence). Trimming shortened V by 3 bases and J by 10 bases, and 15 bases separated the two germline ends. DNA of the CDR3: TGTGCCAGTAGTATCACGCAGGGCGGAGGAGCTTTCTTT. Its protein product is CASSITQGGGAFF.

CDR3 nucleotides: TGTGCCAGCAGTTTAAGTGTGGGACAACCCTACAATGAGCAGTTCTTC. Translating it yields CASSLSVGQPYNEQFF. V and J are TRBV27 and TRBJ2-1; tentative D call: TRBD1 (6 bases). Per germline, CDR1 MNHEY and CDR2 SMNVEV (reference sequence). Trimming shortened V by 2 bases and J by 2 bases, and 13 bases separated the two germline ends. This CDR3 contains 16 residues.

The chain employs TRBV12-3 or TRBV12-4 and TRBJ1-1, with a weak D call TRBD1 (6 bases). Trimming took off 6 bases at V and 6 bases at J, with 14 bases between the two ends. The CDR3 has 13 amino acids. The CDR3, as DNA: TGTGCCAGCAGAGACACAGGGTTCCCTGAAGCTTTCTTT. Translation: CASRDTGFPEAFF.

CDR3 sequence: CASSFSGSGTGELFF. The CDR3 coding sequence is TGTGCCAGCAGTTTTAGCGGGAGTGGGACCGGGGAGCTGTTTTTT. This chain links TRBV7-2 with TRBJ2-2; TRBD2 matches 9 bases. The CDR3 has 15 amino acids. V shed 6 bases, J shed 5 bases, and the junction held 7 bases outside the gene matches. Per the germline V gene, CDR1 is SGHTA and CDR2 is FQGNSA.

CDR3: CASGYSYNEQFF. CDR3 DNA sequence: TGTGCCAGTGGGTACTCCTACAATGAGCAGTTCTTC. The chain employs TRBV7-3 and TRBJ2-1; no firm D call. Looked up from germline, CDR1 is SGHTA and CDR2 is FQGTGA. CDR3 length: 12 amino acids. V was pared by 9 bases and J by 0 bases, with 6 bases between.

V is TRBV14 and J is TRBJ1-2, with 9 bases identical to TRBD1. Trimming cost V 3 bases and J 7 bases; bases outside gene matches: 9. This CDR3 spans 15 amino acids. CDR1 and CDR2 (germline): SGHDN, FVKESK. This CDR3 is CASSHRGQGGPGYTF. The CDR3 DNA reads TGTGCCAGCAGCCATAGGGGACAGGGAGGCCCTGGCTACACCTTC.

The chain has TRBV5-1 and TRBJ2-2; TRBD2 aligns across 8 bases. With V trimmed by 0 bases and J by 1 base, 2 bases remained unmatched. The CDR3 runs 16 residues. Germline V gene data show CDR1 as SGHRS and CDR2 as YFSETQ. CDR3 sequence reads: CASSLVTSGNTGELFF. Written as DNA, the CDR3 is TGCGCCAGCAGCTTGGTCACTAGCGGGAACACCGGGGAGCTGTTTTTT. The full variable domain, its missing parts supplied by reference TRBV5-1 and TRBJ2-2, is KAGVTQTPRYLIKTRGQQVTLSCSPISGHRSVSWYQQTPGQGLQFLFEYFSETQRNKGNFPGRFSGRQFSNSRSEMNVSTLELGDSALYLCASSLVTSGNTGELFFGEGSRLTVL.

J is TRBJ2-3 and V is TRBV18, with D unclear. V dropped 6 bases and J dropped 3 bases, with 13 bases sitting between them. CDR1 KGHSH and CDR2 LQKENI come from the germline V gene. This CDR3 has 14 amino acids. The CDR3 DNA follows: TGTGCCAGCTCCACCGAGCGACGGACAGATACGCAGTATTTT. It translates to CASSTERRTDTQYF.

This chain uses TRBV3-1 (or the pseudogene TRBV3-2) with TRBJ2-7; 10 bases match TRBD2. J was trimmed by 3 bases and V by 4 bases; bases with no gene match: 3. This CDR3 comprises 14 residues. Looked up from germline, CDR1 is LGHDT and CDR2 is YNNKEL (reference sequence). The CDR3 loop is CASSLQREGYEQYF. The CDR3, as DNA: TGTGCCAGCAGCCTTCAGCGGGAGGGCTACGAGCAGTACTTC.

This chain joins TRBV7-8 and TRBJ2-4; no clear D gene. Germline lookup yields CDR1 SGHVS and CDR2 FQNEAQ. This CDR3 contains 14 residues. V was shortened by 4 bases and J by 2 bases, with 9 bases between the two germline ends. CDR3 loop: CASSSGRTKNIQYF. As DNA, the CDR3 is TGTGCCAGCAGCTCCGGTCGCACCAAAAACATTCAGTACTTC.

This clone was detected a few times. This chain uses TRBV19 with TRBJ2-7; maybe TRBD2 (5 bases). Trimming took off 8 bases at V and 3 bases at J, with 14 bases between the two ends. The CDR3 is 13 residues long. CDR1 is LNHDA and CDR2 is SQIVND in the germline V gene (reference sequence). CDR3 protein: CASRDQTFYEQYF. The CDR3 DNA is TGTGCCAGTCGGGATCAAACCTTCTACGAGCAGTACTTC.

The chain recombines TRBV6-1 with TRBJ1-2; 10 bases are a match to TRBD1. Losses at the gene ends were 1 base for V and 7 bases for J; bases not matched to a gene: 9. This CDR3 is 16 amino acids long. Germline V lookup: CDR1 MNHNS, CDR2 SASEGT. CDR3 coding DNA: TGTGCCAGCAGTGAAGTTACTCGGACAGGGGGGGTTGGCTACACCTTC. It yields the protein CASSEVTRTGGVGYTF.

The V gene is TRBV6-5, the J gene TRBJ1-2; D is undetermined. This CDR3 comprises 16 residues. Trimming stripped 1 base from V and 8 bases from J, with 20 bases between. Germline values: CDR1 MNHEY, CDR2 SVGAGI. The CDR3 spells CASSYLSTPEHGGYTF. CDR3 coding DNA: TGTGCCAGCAGTTACTTATCCACTCCAGAACACGGGGGCTACACCTTC.

The chain joins TRBV29-1 to TRBJ1-1; no clear D gene. Germline V gene data show CDR1 as SQVTM and CDR2 as ANQGSEA. V dropped 6 bases and J dropped 8 bases, with 13 bases sitting between them. This CDR3 has 11 amino acids. This CDR3 reads CSVEITTEAFF. The CDR3 bases are TGCAGCGTGGAGATTACGACGGAAGCTTTCTTT.

The rearrangement joins TRBV24-1 to TRBJ1-5; no reliable D call. This CDR3 is 13 amino acids long. The V gene lost 9 bases and the J gene lost 2 bases, with 10 bases spanning the gap. Germline V lookup: CDR1 KGHDR, CDR2 SFDVKD. CDR3 amino acids: CATGRGGNQPQHF. The CDR3 coding sequence is TGTGCCACCGGACGTGGGGGCAATCAGCCCCAGCATTTT.

Comments on this clone: Other DNA sequences in this specimen translate into the identical CDR3. The V and J genes are TRBV5-6 and TRBJ2-7, with D uncertain. The V end was cut by 4 bases, the J end by 5 bases, with 10 bases between. CDR3 length equals 12 residues. Germline values: CDR1 SGHDT, CDR2 YYEEEE. DNA for the CDR3: TGTGCCAGCAGCCCCGACACCCACGAGCAGTACTTC. Translation gives CASSPDTHEQYF.

The chain is built from TRBV5-4 and TRBJ1-2; 9 nucleotides line up with TRBD1. The CDR3 runs to 13 residues. CDR1 SGHNT and CDR2 YYREEE come from the germline V gene (reference sequence). Germline trimming cut 4 bases from V and 5 bases from J; bases unmatched to any gene: 3. The DNA for the CDR3 is TGTGCCAGCAGCGTAGGACAGGGGTATGGCTACACCTTC. Protein sequence: CASSVGQGYGYTF.

This clone was counted once. The CDR3 loop reads CASSRTSGYEQYF. The DNA of the CDR3 is TGTGCCAGCAGCCGGACTAGCGGTTACGAGCAGTACTTC. The chain joins TRBV3-1 (or the pseudogene TRBV3-2) to TRBJ2-7, with 10 bases matching TRBD2. With V trimmed by 4 bases and J by 4 bases, 1 base remained unmatched. The CDR3 extends over 13 amino acids. Germline V lookup: CDR1 LGHDT, CDR2 YNNKEL (reference sequence).

The chain is built from TRBV18 and TRBJ1-2; D perhaps matches TRBD1 (6 bases). The germline gives CDR1 KGHSH, CDR2 LQKENI. V was cut by 3 bases and J by 2 bases, with 16 bases left in between. The length of the CDR3 is 16 residues. For the CDR3, the DNA is TGTGCCAGCTCACCCCCAGACGGGGGCCTCAACTATGGCTACACCTTC. The encoded protein is CASSPPDGGLNYGYTF.